These 8 T cell receptor beta chains were sequenced from one sample in a study of CD8+ T cells in alopecia areata. Reverse transcription of extracted RNA yielded cDNA, which provided the sequencing template. Method: immunoSEQ multiplex PCR; TCRdb's copy keeps in-frame clones and lacks some. The profile shows 130,000 to 150,000 clones, about half of them singletons. The sequences come from CD4+ T cells sorted from blood, collected at week 0. The receptors were sampled from a human donor with alopecia areata.

This clone has a handful of counts. In nucleotides, the CDR3 is TGCAGCGAGACGACTAGCACAGATACGCAGTATTTT. Translating it yields CSETTSTDTQYF. V gene TRBV29-1 combines with J gene TRBJ2-3; D remains ambiguous. CDR3 length: 12 residues. Germline loops: CDR1 SQVTM, CDR2 ANQGSEA. The V and J ends lost 7 bases and 0 bases respectively, with 8 bases between them.

This clone was seen more than once but under ten times. The J gene is TRBJ2-2, the V gene TRBV5-1, with 7 bases that match TRBD1. Germline V gene sequence: CDR1 SGHRS, CDR2 YFSETQ. This CDR3 has 14 residues. Trimming cost V 4 bases and J 4 bases; bases outside gene matches: 4. As DNA, the CDR3 is TGCGCCAGCAGCCAGGGACAGTCCACCGGGGAGCTGTTTTTT. This encodes CASSQGQSTGELFF.

As regards this clone: The junction and the germline gene differ at one end; a read error may be behind it. Written as DNA, the CDR3 is TGCAGCATTGACCAGGGGAACACTGAAGCTTTCTTT. The encoded protein is CSIDQGNTEAFF. The chain is built from TRBV29-1 and TRBJ1-1, with D possibly TRBD1 on 5 matching bases. This CDR3 contains 12 residues. Germline CDR1 and CDR2: SQVTM and ANQGSEA. The whole variable domain, remainder taken from reference TRBV29-1 and TRBJ1-1, is SAVISQKPSRDICQRGTSLTIQCQVDSQVTMMFWYRQQPGQSLTLIATANQGSEATYESGFVIDKFPISRPNLTFSTLTVSNMSPEDSSIYLCSIDQGNTEAFFGQGTRLTVV.

This clone has a handful of counts. The chain couples TRBV23-1 to TRBJ2-7; TRBD1 matches 9 bases. TRBV23-1 is flagged as an ORF with uncertain function. This CDR3 spans 15 amino acids. V lost 7 bases and J lost 2; bases outside the gene matches: 9. CDR3 in DNA: TGCGCCAGCATCCCGGGTGGGACAGGGCCCTACGAGCAGTACTTC. Translation: CASIPGGTGPYEQYF.

The chain uses TRBV29-1 and TRBJ2-1; D remains unclear. CDR3 length: 16 residues. Germline V lookup: CDR1 SQVTM, CDR2 ANQGSEA. The germline V and J ends were trimmed by 0 bases and 3 bases, with 15 bases remaining between them. CDR3 nucleotide sequence: TGCAGCGTTGAAGATTCTGGCAGGCAAATCTACAATGAGCAGTTCTTC. Encoded protein: CSVEDSGRQIYNEQFF.

This clone has only a few counts. The rearrangement links TRBV5-8 to TRBJ2-2; 9 bases are shared with TRBD2. The V gene end was trimmed by 3 bases and the J gene end by 4 bases; junction bases not matched to a gene: 7. Germline V CDR1 and CDR2: SGHTS, YDEGEE. The CDR3 has 16 residues. CDR3 protein: CASSSARAGGTGELFF. The CDR3 region has the DNA TGTGCCAGCAGCTCGGCTAGAGCGGGAGGCACCGGGGAGCTGTTTTTT.

This clone was seen only a few times. CDR3 coding DNA: TGTGCCAGCAGCTTAGCGACCAGGGGGGGTCAGCCCCAGCATTTT. It is translated as CASSLATRGGQPQHF. The chain employs TRBV7-3 and TRBJ1-5, with 7 bases lining up with TRBD1. The V gene's germline CDR1 is SGHTA and CDR2 FQGTGA. The J segment lost 6 bases and the V segment lost 2 bases, leaving 7 bases of the junction unmatched. This CDR3 region has 15 residues.

This chain links TRBV27 with TRBJ2-4; the D is unclear. Germline V gene data show CDR1 as MNHEY and CDR2 as SMNVEV (reference sequence). This CDR3 is 13 amino acids long. V dropped 10 bases and J dropped 3 bases, with 13 bases sitting between them. CDR3 sequence: CATAEYSKNIQYF. The CDR3 DNA reads TGTGCCACAGCAGAGTACAGCAAAAACATTCAGTACTTC.